The T cell receptor beta chain under discussion was sequenced for a study of blood T cell repertoires in COVID-19. Overall study context: The United States, Italy and Spain provided the acute and convalescent COVID-19 samples.

V was pared by 4 bases and J by 2 bases, with 15 bases between. The CDR3 sequence is 15 residues long. Germline V gene data show CDR1 as SGDLS and CDR2 as YYNGEE. A single count supports this clone. Sequencing was performed with immunoSEQ multiplex PCR; in TCRdb, only in-frame clones are kept and a portion is missing. The table shows around 270,000 clones, with 84% occurring only once. The V gene is TRBV9, the J gene TRBJ1-1; D is unresolved. Sample: peripheral blood. The TCR originated in a woman aged 35 to 49 who had recovered from COVID-19. In DNA, the CDR3 is TGTGCCAGCAGCACCACAGTTTTGGGTAACACTGAAGCTTTCTTT. Translated, it gives CASSTTVLGNTEAFF.